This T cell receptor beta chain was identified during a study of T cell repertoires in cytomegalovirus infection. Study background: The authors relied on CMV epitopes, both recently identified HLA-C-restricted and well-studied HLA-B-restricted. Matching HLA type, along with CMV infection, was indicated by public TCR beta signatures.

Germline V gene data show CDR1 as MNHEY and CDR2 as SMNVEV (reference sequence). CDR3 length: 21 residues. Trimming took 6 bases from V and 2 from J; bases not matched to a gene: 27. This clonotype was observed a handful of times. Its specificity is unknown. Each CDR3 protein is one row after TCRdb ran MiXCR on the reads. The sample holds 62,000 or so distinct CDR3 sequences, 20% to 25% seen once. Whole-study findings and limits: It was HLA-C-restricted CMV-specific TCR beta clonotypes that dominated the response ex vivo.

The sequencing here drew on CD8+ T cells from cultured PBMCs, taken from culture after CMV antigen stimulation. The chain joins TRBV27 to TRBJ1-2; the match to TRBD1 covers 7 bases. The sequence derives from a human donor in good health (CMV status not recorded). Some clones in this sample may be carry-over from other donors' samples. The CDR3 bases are TGTGCCAGCAGCCGAACCCGTGTTATCCACCGACCCGGGACAGAGAACTATGGCTACACCTTC. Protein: CASSRTRVIHRPGTENYGYTF.